This T cell receptor (beta chain) was sequenced during a study of T cell repertoires in cytomegalovirus infection. The overall study: HLA-B-restricted CMV epitopes that are well studied were used alongside recently identified HLA-C-restricted ones. Indications of both CMV infection and matching HLA type were provided by public TCR beta signatures.

Germline loops: CDR1 SGHTA, CDR2 FQGNSA. The CDR3 totals 14 residues. The V and J ends lost 6 bases and 5 bases, in that order; junction bases with no gene match: 7. This clonotype was found many times. Its target is unknown. TCRdb re-called the reads through MiXCR, storing one row per CDR3 protein. The table records some 560,000 distinct CDR3 sequences, under 45% of them present only once. Study-wide findings and caveats: The cumulative frequency of public TCR beta families identified carriers of CMV plus the relevant HLA.

The starting material was cultured PBMCs, obtained from culture after CMV antigen stimulation. The chain employs TRBV7-2 and TRBJ2-1, with 7 bases that match TRBD2. This clonotype was obtained from a human donor in good health (CMV status not recorded). Some clones in this sample may be carry-over from other donors' samples. This chain's CDR3 is CASRSILANNEQFF. The CDR3 DNA reads TGTGCCAGCAGGTCTATACTAGCGAACAATGAGCAGTTCTTC.